This T cell receptor (beta chain) is from a study of siplizumab effects on memory and regulatory T cells. TCRdb keeps only in-frame clones here, not all; method: immunoSEQ multiplex PCR. The data contain roughly 100,000 clones, about 93% of them singletons. The CDR3 is made up of 15 amino acids. Germline CDR1 reads MDHEN; CDR2 reads SYDVKM. V lost 5 bases, J lost 5 bases, and 11 bases stayed unmatched. This clonotype was sampled from a human donor in good health. Sequences were obtained from CD4+ T cells sorted from blood. The V call is TRBV28, the J call TRBJ2-7, with 8 bases lining up with TRBD1. CDR3 coding DNA: TGTGCCAGCAGTCCCTGGACAGGGATAGTCCACGAGCAGTACTTC. Protein sequence: CASSPWTGIVHEQYF.